This T cell receptor beta chain was obtained from a study of blood T cell repertoires in COVID-19. Looking at the study overall: Collection of acute and convalescent COVID-19 samples took place in the United States, Italy and Spain. PBMCs, B-cell-depleted T cells, or T cells were the source of the cDNA or gDNA that made up the material.

In the authors' workflow: Researchers report that nucleated cell counts were estimated from reference gene primer amplification. The data were produced by immunoSEQ multiplex PCR, yet TCRdb's version contains in-frame clones alone and is incomplete. The D gene and trimming were derived from the DNA, and the V and J assignments and clone size from that table. This repertoire shows 95,000 to 110,000 clones, approximately 88% found once; its top ten account for roughly 3.6%. Looked up from germline, CDR1 is LGHDT and CDR2 is YNNKEL (reference sequence). Germline trimming cut 0 bases from V and 4 bases from J; bases unmatched to any gene: 7. The CDR3 contains 16 residues.

This sequence was found in a woman between 55 and 75 years old with acute or convalescent COVID-19. What was sequenced was peripheral blood. The chain recombines TRBV3-1 (or the pseudogene TRBV3-2) with TRBJ2-5, with TRBD1 matching 8 bases. The CDR3 loop is CASSQDETGVGETQYF. CDR3 DNA sequence: TGTGCCAGCAGCCAAGATGAGACAGGGGTCGGAGAGACCCAGTACTTC.